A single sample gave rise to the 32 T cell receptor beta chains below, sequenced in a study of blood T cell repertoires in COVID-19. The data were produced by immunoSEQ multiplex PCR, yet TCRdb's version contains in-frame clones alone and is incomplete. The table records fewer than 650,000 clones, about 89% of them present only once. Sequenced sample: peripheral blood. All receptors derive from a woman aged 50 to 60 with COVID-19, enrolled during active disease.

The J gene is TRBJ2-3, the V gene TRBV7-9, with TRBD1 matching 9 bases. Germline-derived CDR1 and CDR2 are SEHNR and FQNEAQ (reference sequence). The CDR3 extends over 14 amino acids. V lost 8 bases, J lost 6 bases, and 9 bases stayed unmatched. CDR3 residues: CASSRDRAGDTQYF. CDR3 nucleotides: TGTGCCAGCTCGAGGGACAGGGCAGGGGATACGCAGTATTTT.

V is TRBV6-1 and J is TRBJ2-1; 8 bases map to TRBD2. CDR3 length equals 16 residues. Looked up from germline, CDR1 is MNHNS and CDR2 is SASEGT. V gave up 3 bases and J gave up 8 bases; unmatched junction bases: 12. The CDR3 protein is CASSEPGGVSLDEQFF. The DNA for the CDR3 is TGTGCCAGCAGTGAGCCGGGGGGGGTAAGTTTGGATGAGCAGTTCTTC.

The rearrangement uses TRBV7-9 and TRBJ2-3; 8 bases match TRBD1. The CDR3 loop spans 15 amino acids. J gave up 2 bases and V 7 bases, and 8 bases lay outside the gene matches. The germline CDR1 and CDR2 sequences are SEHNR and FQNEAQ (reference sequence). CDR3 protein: CASIGTGFLTDTQYF. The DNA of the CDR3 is TGTGCCAGCATCGGGACAGGATTTCTCACAGATACGCAGTATTTT.

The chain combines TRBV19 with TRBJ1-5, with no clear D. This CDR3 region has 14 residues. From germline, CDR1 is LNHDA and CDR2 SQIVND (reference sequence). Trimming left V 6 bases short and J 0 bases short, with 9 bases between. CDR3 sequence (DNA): TGTGCCAGTAGCCCACAACATAGCAATCAGCCCCAGCATTTT. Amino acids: CASSPQHSNQPQHF.

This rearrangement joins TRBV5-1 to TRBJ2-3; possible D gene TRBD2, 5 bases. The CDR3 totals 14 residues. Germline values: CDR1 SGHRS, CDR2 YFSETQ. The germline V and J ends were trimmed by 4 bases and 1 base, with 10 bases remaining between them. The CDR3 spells CASSPTGGTDTQYF. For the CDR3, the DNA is TGCGCCAGCAGCCCCACCGGGGGCACAGATACGCAGTATTTT.

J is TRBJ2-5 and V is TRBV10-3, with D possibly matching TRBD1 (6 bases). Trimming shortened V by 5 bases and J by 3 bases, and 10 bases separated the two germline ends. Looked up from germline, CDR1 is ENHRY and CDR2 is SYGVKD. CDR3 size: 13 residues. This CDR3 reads CAISWDKEETQYF. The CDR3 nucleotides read TGTGCCATCAGTTGGGACAAGGAAGAGACCCAGTACTTC.

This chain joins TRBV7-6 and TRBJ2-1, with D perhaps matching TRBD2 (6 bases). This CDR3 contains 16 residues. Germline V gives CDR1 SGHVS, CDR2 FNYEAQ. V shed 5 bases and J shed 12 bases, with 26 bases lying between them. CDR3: CASSQPPSGVAGAQFF. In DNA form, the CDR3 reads TGTGCCAGCAGCCAACCCCCCTCGGGGGTCGCTGGCGCGCAGTTCTTC.

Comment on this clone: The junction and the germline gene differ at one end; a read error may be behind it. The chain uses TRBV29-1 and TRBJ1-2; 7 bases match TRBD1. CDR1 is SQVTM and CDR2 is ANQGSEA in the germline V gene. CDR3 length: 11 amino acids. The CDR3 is CSVEDGTVGAF. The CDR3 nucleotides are TGCAGCGTTGAAGATGGGACAGTCGGCGCCTTC.

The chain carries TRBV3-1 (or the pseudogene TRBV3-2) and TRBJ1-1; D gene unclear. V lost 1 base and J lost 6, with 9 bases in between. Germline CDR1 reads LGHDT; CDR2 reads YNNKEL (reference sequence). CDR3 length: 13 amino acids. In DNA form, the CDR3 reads TGTGCCAGCAGCCAAGTGCTGGACTCTGAAGCTTTCTTT. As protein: CASSQVLDSEAFF.

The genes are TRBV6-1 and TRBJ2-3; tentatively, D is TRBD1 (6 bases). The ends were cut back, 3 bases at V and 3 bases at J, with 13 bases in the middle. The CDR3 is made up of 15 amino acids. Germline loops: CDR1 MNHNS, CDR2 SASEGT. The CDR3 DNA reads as TGTGCCAGCAGTGATTGGGGGCGTAGTACAGATACGCAGTATTTT. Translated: CASSDWGRSTDTQYF.

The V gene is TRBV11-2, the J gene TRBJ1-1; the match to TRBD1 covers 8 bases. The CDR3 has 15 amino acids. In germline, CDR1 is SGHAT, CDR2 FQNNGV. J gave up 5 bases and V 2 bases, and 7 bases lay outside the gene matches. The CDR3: CASSLSLQGGTEAFF. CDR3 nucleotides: TGTGCCAGCAGCTTAAGTTTACAGGGGGGGACTGAAGCTTTCTTT.

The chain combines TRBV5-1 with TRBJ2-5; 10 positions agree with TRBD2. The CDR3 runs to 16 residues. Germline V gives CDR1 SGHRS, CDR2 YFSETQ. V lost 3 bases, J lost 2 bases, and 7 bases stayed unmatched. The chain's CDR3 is CASSSQPSGGQETQYF. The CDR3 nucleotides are TGCGCCAGCAGCTCCCAACCTAGCGGGGGACAAGAGACCCAGTACTTC.

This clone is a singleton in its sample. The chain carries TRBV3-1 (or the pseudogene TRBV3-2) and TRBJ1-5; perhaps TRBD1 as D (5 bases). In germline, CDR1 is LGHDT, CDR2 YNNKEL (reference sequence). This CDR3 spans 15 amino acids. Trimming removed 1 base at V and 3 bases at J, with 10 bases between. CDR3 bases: TGTGCCAGCAGCCAAGGACAGCGAAACAATCAGCCCCAGCATTTT. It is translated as CASSQGQRNNQPQHF.

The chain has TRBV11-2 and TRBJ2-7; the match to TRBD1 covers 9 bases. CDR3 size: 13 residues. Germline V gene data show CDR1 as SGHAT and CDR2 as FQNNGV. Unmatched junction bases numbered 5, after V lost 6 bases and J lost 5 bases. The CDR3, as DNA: TGTGCCAGCAGGGACAGGGGTACGGACGAGCAGTACTTC. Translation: CASRDRGTDEQYF. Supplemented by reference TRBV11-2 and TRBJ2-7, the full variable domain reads EAGVAQSPRYKIIEKRQSVAFWCNPISGHATLYWYQQILGQGPKLLIQFQNNGVVDDSQLPKDRFSAERLKGVDSTLKIQPAKLEDSAVYLCASRDRGTDEQYFGPGTRLTVT.

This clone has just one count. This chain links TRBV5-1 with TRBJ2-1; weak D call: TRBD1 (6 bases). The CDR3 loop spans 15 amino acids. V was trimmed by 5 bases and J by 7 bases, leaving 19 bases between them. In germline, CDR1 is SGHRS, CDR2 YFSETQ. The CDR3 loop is CASRSTRDTRNEQFF. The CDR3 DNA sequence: TGCGCCAGCAGAAGCACCCGGGACACGCGAAATGAGCAGTTCTTC. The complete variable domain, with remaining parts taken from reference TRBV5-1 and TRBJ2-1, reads KAGVTQTPRYLIKTRGQQVTLSCSPISGHRSVSWYQQTPGQGLQFLFEYFSETQRNKGNFPGRFSGRQFSNSRSEMNVSTLELGDSALYLCASRSTRDTRNEQFFGPGTRLTVL.

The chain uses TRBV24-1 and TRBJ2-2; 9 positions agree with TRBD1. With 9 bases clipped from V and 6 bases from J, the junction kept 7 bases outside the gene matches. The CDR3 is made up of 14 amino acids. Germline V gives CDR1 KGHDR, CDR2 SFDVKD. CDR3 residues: CATSGTGGPGELFF. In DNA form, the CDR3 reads TGTGCCACCTCCGGCACAGGGGGCCCCGGGGAGCTGTTTTTT.

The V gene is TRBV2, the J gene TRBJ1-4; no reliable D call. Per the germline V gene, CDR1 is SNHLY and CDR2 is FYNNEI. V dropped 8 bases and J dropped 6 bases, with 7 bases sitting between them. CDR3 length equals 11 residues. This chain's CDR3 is CASLRDEKLFF. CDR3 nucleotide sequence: TGTGCCAGCTTGAGAGATGAAAAACTGTTTTTT.

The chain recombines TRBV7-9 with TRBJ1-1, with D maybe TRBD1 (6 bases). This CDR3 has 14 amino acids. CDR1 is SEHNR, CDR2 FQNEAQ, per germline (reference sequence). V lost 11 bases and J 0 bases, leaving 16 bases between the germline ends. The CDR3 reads CASRPDRMNTEAFF. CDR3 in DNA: TGTGCCTCTCGACCCGACAGGATGAACACTGAAGCTTTCTTT.

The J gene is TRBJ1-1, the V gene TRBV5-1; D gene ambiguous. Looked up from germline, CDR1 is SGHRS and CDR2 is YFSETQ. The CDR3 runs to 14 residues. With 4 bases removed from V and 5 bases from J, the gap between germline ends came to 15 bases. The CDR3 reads CASSLVRESTEAFF. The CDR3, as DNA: TGCGCCAGCAGCCTGGTTCGGGAGTCGACTGAAGCTTTCTTT.

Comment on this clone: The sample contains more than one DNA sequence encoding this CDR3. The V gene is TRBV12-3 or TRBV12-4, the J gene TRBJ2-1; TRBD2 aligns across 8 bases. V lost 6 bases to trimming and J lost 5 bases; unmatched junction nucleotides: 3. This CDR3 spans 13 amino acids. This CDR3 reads CASRRGVDNEQFF. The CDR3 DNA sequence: TGTGCCAGCAGGCGGGGGGTGGACAATGAGCAGTTCTTC.

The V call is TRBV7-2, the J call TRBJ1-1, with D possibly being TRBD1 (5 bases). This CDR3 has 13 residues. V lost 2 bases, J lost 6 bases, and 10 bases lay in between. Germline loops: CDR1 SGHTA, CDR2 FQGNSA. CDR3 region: CASSLHSGAEAFF. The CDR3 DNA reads TGTGCCAGCAGCTTACATTCGGGGGCTGAAGCTTTCTTT. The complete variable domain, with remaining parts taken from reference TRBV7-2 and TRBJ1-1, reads GAGVSQSPSNKVTEKGKDVELRCDPISGHTALYWYRQSLGQGLEFLIYFQGNSAPDKSGLPSDRFSAERTGGSVSTLTIQRTQQEDSAVYLCASSLHSGAEAFFGQGTRLTVV.

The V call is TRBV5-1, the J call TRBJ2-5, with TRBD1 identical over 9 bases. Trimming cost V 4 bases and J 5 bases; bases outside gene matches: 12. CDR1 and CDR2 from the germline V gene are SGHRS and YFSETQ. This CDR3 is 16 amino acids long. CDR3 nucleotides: TGCGCCAGCAGCCTCCTCGGGACAGGGAGTATCGAGACCCAGTACTTC. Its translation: CASSLLGTGSIETQYF. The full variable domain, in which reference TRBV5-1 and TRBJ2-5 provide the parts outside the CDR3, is KAGVTQTPRYLIKTRGQQVTLSCSPISGHRSVSWYQQTPGQGLQFLFEYFSETQRNKGNFPGRFSGRQFSNSRSEMNVSTLELGDSALYLCASSLLGTGSIETQYFGPGTRLLVL.

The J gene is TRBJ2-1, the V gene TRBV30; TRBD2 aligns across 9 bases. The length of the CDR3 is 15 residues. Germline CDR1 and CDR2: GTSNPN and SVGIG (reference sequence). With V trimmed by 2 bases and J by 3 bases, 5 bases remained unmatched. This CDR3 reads CAWSPQRGVYNEQFF. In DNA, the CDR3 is TGTGCCTGGAGTCCCCAGCGGGGGGTCTACAATGAGCAGTTCTTC.

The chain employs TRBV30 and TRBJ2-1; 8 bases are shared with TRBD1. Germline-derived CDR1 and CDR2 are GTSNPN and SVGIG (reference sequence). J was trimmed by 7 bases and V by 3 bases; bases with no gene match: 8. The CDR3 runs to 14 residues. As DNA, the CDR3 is TGTGCCTGGAGCCAGGGGGCCTGGTCAAATGAGCAGTTCTTC. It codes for CAWSQGAWSNEQFF.

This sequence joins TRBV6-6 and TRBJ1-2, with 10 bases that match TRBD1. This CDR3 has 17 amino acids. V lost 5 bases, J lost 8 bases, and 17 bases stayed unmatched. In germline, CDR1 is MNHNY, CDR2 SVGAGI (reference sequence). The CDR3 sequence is CASSRAGTGDDLGGYTF. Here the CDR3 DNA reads TGTGCCAGCAGTCGAGCCGGGACAGGGGACGACTTGGGGGGCTACACCTTC.

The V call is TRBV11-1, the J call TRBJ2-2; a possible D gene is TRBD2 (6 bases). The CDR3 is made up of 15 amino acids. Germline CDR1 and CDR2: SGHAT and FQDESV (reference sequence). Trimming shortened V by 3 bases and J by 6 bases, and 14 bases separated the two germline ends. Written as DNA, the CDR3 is TGTGCCAGCAGCTTTGGGGGGAGTCCCGCCGGGGAGCTGTTTTTT. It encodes CASSFGGSPAGELFF.

This chain's CDR3 is CASSLSAGTLYEQYF. CDR3 sequence (DNA): TGTGCCAGCAGCTTATCTGCAGGGACATTGTACGAGCAGTACTTC. The chain combines TRBV7-2 with TRBJ2-7; tentatively, D is TRBD1 (6 bases). This CDR3 comprises 15 residues. V gave up 2 bases and J gave up 4 bases, with 15 bases separating them. The germline V gene has CDR1 SGHTA and CDR2 FQGNSA.

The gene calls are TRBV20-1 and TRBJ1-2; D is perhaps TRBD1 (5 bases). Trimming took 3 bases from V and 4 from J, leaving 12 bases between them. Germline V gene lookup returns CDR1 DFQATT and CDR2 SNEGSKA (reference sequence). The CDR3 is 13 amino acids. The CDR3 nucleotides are TGCAGTGCTAGTCCCGAAACAGGCTATGGCTACACCTTC. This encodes CSASPETGYGYTF.

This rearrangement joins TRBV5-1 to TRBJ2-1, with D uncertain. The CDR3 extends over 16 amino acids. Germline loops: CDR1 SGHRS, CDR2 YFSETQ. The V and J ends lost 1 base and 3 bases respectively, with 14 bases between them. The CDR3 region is CASSLYVGGYYNEQFF. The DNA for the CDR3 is TGCGCCAGCAGCTTGTATGTTGGCGGCTACTACAATGAGCAGTTCTTC. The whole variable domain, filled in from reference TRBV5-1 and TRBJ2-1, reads KAGVTQTPRYLIKTRGQQVTLSCSPISGHRSVSWYQQTPGQGLQFLFEYFSETQRNKGNFPGRFSGRQFSNSRSEMNVSTLELGDSALYLCASSLYVGGYYNEQFFGPGTRLTVL.

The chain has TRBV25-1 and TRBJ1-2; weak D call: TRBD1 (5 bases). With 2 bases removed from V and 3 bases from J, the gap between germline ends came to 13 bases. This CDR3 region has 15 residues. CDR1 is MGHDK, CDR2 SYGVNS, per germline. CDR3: CASSELGVGYYGYTF. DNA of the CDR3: TGTGCCAGCAGTGAACTAGGGGTCGGTTACTATGGCTACACCTTC.

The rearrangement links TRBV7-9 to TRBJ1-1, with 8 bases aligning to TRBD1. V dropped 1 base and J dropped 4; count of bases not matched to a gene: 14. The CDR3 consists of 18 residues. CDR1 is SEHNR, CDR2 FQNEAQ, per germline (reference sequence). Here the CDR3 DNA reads TGTGCCAGCAGCTTAGTCCCGGGACAGGCTATCGGGGGCACTGAAGCTTTCTTT. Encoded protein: CASSLVPGQAIGGTEAFF.

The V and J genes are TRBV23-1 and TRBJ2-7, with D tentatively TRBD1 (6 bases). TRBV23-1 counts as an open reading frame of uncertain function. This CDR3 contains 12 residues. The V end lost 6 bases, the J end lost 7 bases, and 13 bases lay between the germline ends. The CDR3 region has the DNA TGCGCCAGCAGACCCCAGAGGGGGGAGCAGTACTTC. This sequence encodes CASRPQRGEQYF.